Shown below are 5 T cell receptor beta chains from a single sample sequenced in a study of molecular identifiers for immune sequencing clone quantification. TCRdb re-called the PCR reads with MiXCR, one entry per CDR3 protein. The table lists about 640,000 distinct CDR3 sequences, 15% to 20% of them singletons. Sequenced: naive CD8+ T cells from blood, with Jurkat cell RNA spiked in. Subset of the sample: FACS-sorted CD8+CD4-CCR7+CD45RA+ naive T cells. The receptors shown here come from a human donor in good health. Some libraries in this study had Jurkat cell RNA spiked in.

In its sample, this clonotype was seen many times. CDR3 in DNA: TGTGCCACCATCCGGGACACCGGGGAGCTGTTTTTT. Amino acid sequence: CATIRDTGELFF. This rearrangement joins TRBV25-1 to TRBJ2-2; unclear D gene. The germline V and J ends were trimmed by 10 bases and 3 bases, with 9 bases remaining between them. This CDR3 is built from 12 residues. Germline CDR1 and CDR2: MGHDK and SYGVNS.

The CDR3 is CASSLAGMSSYNEQFF. CDR3 DNA: TGTGCCAGCAGCTTGGCCGGGATGAGCTCCTACAATGAGCAGTTCTTC. The genes are TRBV5-6 and TRBJ2-1, with D perhaps matching TRBD2 (5 bases). The germline gives CDR1 SGHDT, CDR2 YYEEEE. The CDR3 runs to 16 residues. V was trimmed by 0 bases and J by 0 bases, leaving 10 bases between them.

Comments on this clonotype: This may arise from a read error, as a much more abundant clone is one base away. A read error is likely, as this CDR3 ends without the conserved phenylalanine or tryptophan. The J gene is TRBJ2-7, the V gene TRBV4-1; no clear D gene. V gave up 0 bases and J gave up 0 bases, with 6 bases separating them. CDR3 length: 14 amino acids. Germline values: CDR1 MGHRA, CDR2 YSYEKL. This chain's CDR3 is CASSQDTVSYEQYL. CDR3 DNA sequence: TGCGCCAGCAGCCAAGATACGGTCTCCTACGAGCAGTACTTA.

This clonotype was seen at least ten times. The rearrangement joins TRBV7-2 to TRBJ2-7; possible D gene TRBD1, 6 bases. Trimming pared 5 bases from V and 1 base from J, leaving 21 bases between. This CDR3 comprises 17 residues. CDR1 SGHTA and CDR2 FQGNSA come from the germline V gene. The CDR3 sequence: CASSLSGARIQSYEQYF. The CDR3 DNA is TGTGCCAGCAGCCTCTCAGGGGCCAGAATCCAATCCTACGAGCAGTACTTC. Full variable domain (missing parts from reference TRBV7-2 and TRBJ2-7): GAGVSQSPSNKVTEKGKDVELRCDPISGHTALYWYRQSLGQGLEFLIYFQGNSAPDKSGLPSDRFSAERTGGSVSTLTIQRTQQEDSAVYLCASSLSGARIQSYEQYFGPGTRLTVT.

In this sample, this clonotype turned up once. This may arise from a read error, as a much more abundant clone is one base away. Since no conserved phenylalanine or tryptophan closes the CDR3, a read error is the likely cause. J is TRBJ2-3 and V is TRBV30, with no clear D. The CDR3 spans 12 residues. Trimming took 0 bases from V and 6 from J, leaving 7 bases between them. From germline, CDR1 is GTSNPN and CDR2 SVGIG (reference sequence). The chain's CDR3 is CAWSVGSDTQYL. For the CDR3, the DNA is TGTGCCTGGAGTGTAGGGTCCGATACGCAGTATCTT.